Presented here are 13 T cell receptor beta chains from one specimen sequenced in a study of blood T cell repertoires in COVID-19. Sequenced by immunoSEQ multiplex PCR; TCRdb stores in-frame clones only, minus some. Of some 130,000 clones listed, around four fifths were seen once; the top ten hold roughly 9.7%. Sequenced material: peripheral blood. Source of these receptors: a man aged 55-75 years who had recovered from COVID-19.

Details on this clone: The sample holds other DNA sequences that translate to the same CDR3. V usage is TRBV28 and J usage is TRBJ1-6; the match to TRBD1 covers 8 bases. The trim removed 4 bases at V and 5 bases at J, leaving 4 bases unmatched. The V gene's germline CDR1 is MDHEN and CDR2 SYDVKM. This CDR3 spans 15 amino acids. The CDR3 DNA reads as TGTGCCAGCAGTTCAGGACAGGGCCATAATTCACCCCTCCACTTT. Amino acid sequence: CASSSGQGHNSPLHF.

This sequence joins TRBV7-2 and TRBJ1-5; 7 nucleotides align to TRBD1. CDR1 is SGHTA, CDR2 FQGNSA, per germline. The CDR3 covers 18 residues. J lost 1 base, V lost 5 bases, and 14 bases had no gene match. CDR3 DNA: TGTGCCAGCAGCCAGAAAGGGGGCGCGAGGGACAGCAATCAGCCCCAGCATTTT. As protein: CASSQKGGARDSNQPQHF.

The chain couples TRBV27 to TRBJ1-2; 9 bases align to TRBD1. Germline loops: CDR1 MNHEY, CDR2 SMNVEV (reference sequence). The CDR3 is made up of 15 amino acids. The junction had 14 bases not matched to a gene; V was cut back by 10 bases and J by 5 bases. Here the CDR3 reads CATAGRTGDYYGYTF. CDR3 coding DNA: TGTGCCACCGCAGGCCGGACAGGGGACTATTATGGCTACACCTTC.

V usage is TRBV19 and J usage is TRBJ1-4; TRBD1 matches 8 bases. The V gene end was trimmed by 2 bases and the J gene end by 5 bases; junction bases not matched to a gene: 4. CDR3 size: 15 residues. Germline values: CDR1 LNHDA, CDR2 SQIVND (reference sequence). CDR3 coding DNA: TGTGCCAGTAGTATACGGCAGGGGGCGAATGAAAAACTGTTTTTT. Its protein product is CASSIRQGANEKLFF.

The rearrangement uses TRBV10-3 and TRBJ1-1; perhaps TRBD1 as D (6 bases). CDR3 length: 14 residues. The germline CDR1 and CDR2 sequences are ENHRY and SYGVKD. V lost 7 bases and J 2 bases, leaving 14 bases between the germline ends. CDR3 DNA sequence: TGTGCCATCACCCCGACAGGAATTAACACTGAAGCTTTCTTT. As protein: CAITPTGINTEAFF.

J is TRBJ2-6 and V is TRBV5-5, with D unclear. From germline, CDR1 is SGHKS and CDR2 YYEKEE (reference sequence). The length of the CDR3 is 15 residues. Trimming cost V 3 bases and J 3 bases, with 10 bases left between them. CDR3 bases: TGTGCCAGCAGCTATGGCGGTAATGGGGCCAACGTCCTGACTTTC. Residues: CASSYGGNGANVLTF. The variable domain in full, completed from reference TRBV5-5 and TRBJ2-6, reads DAGVTQSPTHLIKTRGQQVTLRCSPISGHKSVSWYQQVLGQGPQFIFQYYEKEERGRGNFPDRFSARQFPNYSSELNVNALLLGDSALYLCASSYGGNGANVLTFGAGSRLTVL.

The rearrangement uses TRBV6-5 and TRBJ1-1, with a weak D call TRBD1 (6 bases). The CDR3 runs 13 residues. V was pared by 11 bases and J by 3 bases, with 16 bases between. The germline V gene has CDR1 MNHEY and CDR2 SVGAGI. The CDR3 nucleotides read TGTGCCGCCAGGTCTGCAGGGGACACTGAAGCTTTCTTT. It yields the protein CAARSAGDTEAFF.

The V gene is TRBV19, the J gene TRBJ1-1; D possibly corresponds to TRBD1 (6 bases). CDR1 is LNHDA and CDR2 is SQIVND in the germline V gene (reference sequence). The CDR3 spans 14 residues. Trimming removed 9 bases from V and 2 bases from J, with 16 bases in between. Here the CDR3 DNA reads TGTGCCAGCGCCCGGGGGGCGGCAAACACTGAAGCTTTCTTT. Translated: CASARGAANTEAFF.

The V gene is TRBV7-8, the J gene TRBJ2-5, with 12 bases that match TRBD2. Trimming removed 5 bases from V and 5 bases from J; junction bases left unmatched: 21. The CDR3 totals 20 residues. Germline V gives CDR1 SGHVS, CDR2 FQNEAQ. The CDR3 is CASSANRRLLAGGTSETQYF. The CDR3 coding sequence is TGTGCCAGCAGCGCCAACCGACGACTACTAGCGGGAGGAACGTCGGAGACCCAGTACTTC.

This clone was recorded only once. The V and J genes are TRBV9 and TRBJ1-1, with TRBD1 matching 8 bases. Germline CDR1 SGDLS, CDR2 YYNGEE. J lost 4 bases, V lost 2 bases, and 7 bases had no gene match. The CDR3 covers 15 residues. The CDR3 reads CASSVGNRGSTEAFF. The CDR3 coding sequence is TGTGCCAGCAGCGTTGGTAACAGGGGGTCCACTGAAGCTTTCTTT.

This chain joins TRBV19 and TRBJ1-1, with TRBD1 identical over 7 bases. The germline V gene has CDR1 LNHDA and CDR2 SQIVND (reference sequence). Unmatched junction bases numbered 4, after V lost 6 bases and J lost 0 bases. The CDR3 covers 14 residues. The CDR3 bases are TGTGCCAGTAGGACAGGGAGAGTGAACACTGAAGCTTTCTTT. It translates to CASRTGRVNTEAFF.

This clone was recorded once. V gene TRBV11-2 combines with J gene TRBJ2-1, with 7 positions matching TRBD2. The V gene's germline CDR1 is SGHAT and CDR2 FQNNGV. Trimming at V came to 7 bases and at J to 2 bases, leaving 11 bases not matched to a gene. The CDR3 has 16 residues. The CDR3, as DNA: TGTGCCAGCATAGGGATTGGCGGGGGAGCCTACAATGAGCAGTTCTTC. Its translation is CASIGIGGGAYNEQFF.

This clone was seen only a few times. The chain recombines TRBV4-1 with TRBJ1-1, with 7 nucleotides matching TRBD1. CDR3 length: 13 amino acids. Germline loops: CDR1 MGHRA, CDR2 YSYEKL. The V segment lost 6 bases and the J segment 6 bases; nucleotides outside the gene matches: 7. The CDR3 is CASSKTGFPEAFF. CDR3 coding DNA: TGCGCCAGCAGTAAGACAGGGTTTCCTGAAGCTTTCTTT.